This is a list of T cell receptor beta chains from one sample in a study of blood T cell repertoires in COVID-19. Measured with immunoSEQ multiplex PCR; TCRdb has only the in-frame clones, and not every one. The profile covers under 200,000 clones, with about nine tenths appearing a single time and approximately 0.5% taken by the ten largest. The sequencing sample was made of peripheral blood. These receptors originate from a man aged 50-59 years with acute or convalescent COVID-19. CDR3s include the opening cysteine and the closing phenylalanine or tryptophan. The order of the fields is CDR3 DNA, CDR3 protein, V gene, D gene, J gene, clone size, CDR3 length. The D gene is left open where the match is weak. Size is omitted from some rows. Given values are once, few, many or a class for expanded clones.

CDR3 DNA: TGTGCCAGCAGCGTAGGTCAGGAGGAGGTCTATGGCTACACCTTC
CDR3 protein: CASSVGQEEVYGYTF
V gene: TRBV9
D gene: NA
J gene: TRBJ1-2
clone size: NA
CDR3 length: 15

CDR3 DNA: TGCGCCAGCAGCCCCACCGGGAGCGGGGAAAAACTGTTTTTT
CDR3 protein: CASSPTGSGEKLFF
V gene: TRBV5-1
D gene: NA
J gene: TRBJ1-4
clone size: NA
CDR3 length: 14

CDR3 DNA: TGTGCCAGCTCACCGGGGACAGGGACCGGCTACACCTTC
CDR3 protein: CASSPGTGTGYTF
V gene: TRBV18
D gene: TRBD1
J gene: TRBJ1-2
clone size: NA
CDR3 length: 13

CDR3 DNA: TGTGCCTGGAGCCCTTACTCTGGAAACACCATATATTTT
CDR3 protein: CAWSPYSGNTIYF
V gene: TRBV30
D gene: NA
J gene: TRBJ1-3
clone size: NA
CDR3 length: 13

CDR3 DNA: TGTGCCAGCAGCTCCGGGGGCTACGAGCAGTACTTC
CDR3 protein: CASSSGGYEQYF
V gene: TRBV5-4
D gene: NA
J gene: TRBJ2-7
clone size: few
CDR3 length: 12

CDR3 DNA: TGCAGTGCTAGTCGCCAAGGGGGGGTAGTTGATTTCTTT
CDR3 protein: CSASRQGGVVDFF
V gene: TRBV20-1
D gene: NA
J gene: TRBJ1-1
clone size: NA
CDR3 length: 13

CDR3 DNA: TGTGCCAGCAGTGAAAAGGAGGGGATGAGGTCTGAAGCTTTCTTT
CDR3 protein: CASSEKEGMRSEAFF
V gene: TRBV25-1
D gene: NA
J gene: TRBJ1-1
clone size: NA
CDR3 length: 15

CDR3 DNA: TGCAGCGTTGAATCTAGACAGGGGGGATCCGTGAGAAACATTCAGTACTTC
CDR3 protein: CSVESRQGGSVRNIQYF
V gene: TRBV29-1
D gene: TRBD1
J gene: TRBJ2-4
clone size: NA
CDR3 length: 17

CDR3 DNA: TGTGCCAGTAGTATAGGGCAGGGGACCGGGGAGCTGTTTTTT
CDR3 protein: CASSIGQGTGELFF
V gene: TRBV19
D gene: NA
J gene: TRBJ2-2
clone size: NA
CDR3 length: 14

CDR3 DNA: TGCGCCAGCAGCCAGTATGCTCAGGGGAACGAGCAGTACTTC
CDR3 protein: CASSQYAQGNEQYF
V gene: TRBV4-1
D gene: NA
J gene: TRBJ2-7
clone size: NA
CDR3 length: 14

CDR3 DNA: TGTGCCAGCAGCTTCGGACAGGGGGCTGTCACTGAAGCTTTCTTT
CDR3 protein: CASSFGQGAVTEAFF
V gene: TRBV5-8
D gene: TRBD1
J gene: TRBJ1-1
clone size: NA
CDR3 length: 15

CDR3 DNA: TGTGCCAGCAGCTTTTGGGGGGACGGGGAGCTGTTTTTT
CDR3 protein: CASSFWGDGELFF
V gene: TRBV11-3
D gene: NA
J gene: TRBJ2-2
clone size: NA
CDR3 length: 13

CDR3 DNA: TGTGCCAGCAGCCCCCAGGGGAACACTGAAGCTTTCTTT
CDR3 protein: CASSPQGNTEAFF
V gene: TRBV11-3
D gene: NA
J gene: TRBJ1-1
clone size: once
CDR3 length: 13

CDR3 DNA: TGTGCCACCAGTGATTCGACAGAAAAACTGTTTTTT
CDR3 protein: CATSDSTEKLFF
V gene: TRBV24-1
D gene: NA
J gene: TRBJ1-4
clone size: NA
CDR3 length: 12

CDR3 DNA: TGTGCCAGCAGTGAAGGGGCGGGAGAGCCAGATACGCAGTATTTT
CDR3 protein: CASSEGAGEPDTQYF
V gene: TRBV2
D gene: TRBD2
J gene: TRBJ2-3
clone size: NA
CDR3 length: 15

CDR3 DNA: TGTGCCACCTCCGTTGTTGGGGGCGATAACACTGAAGCTTTCTTT
CDR3 protein: CATSVVGGDNTEAFF
V gene: TRBV10-3
D gene: NA
J gene: TRBJ1-1
clone size: NA
CDR3 length: 15

CDR3 DNA: TGCAGCGTTGGGTCAGCTAACTATGGCTACACCTTC
CDR3 protein: CSVGSANYGYTF
V gene: TRBV29-1
D gene: NA
J gene: TRBJ1-2
clone size: few
CDR3 length: 12

CDR3 DNA: TGTGCCAGCAGTTTCAGGGGCCATAGCAATCAGCCCCAGCATTTT
CDR3 protein: CASSFRGHSNQPQHF
V gene: TRBV27
D gene: NA
J gene: TRBJ1-5
clone size: NA
CDR3 length: 15

CDR3 DNA: TGTGCCAGCAGCCAAGAGGGGACAGGGGAAGAGACCCAGTACTTC
CDR3 protein: CASSQEGTGEETQYF
V gene: TRBV3-1/TRBV3-2
D gene: TRBD1
J gene: TRBJ2-5
clone size: once
CDR3 length: 15

CDR3 DNA: TGTGCCAGCAGCTTAGGGGCAGGTTGGACCGGGGAGCTGTTTTTT
CDR3 protein: CASSLGAGWTGELFF
V gene: TRBV7-2
D gene: NA
J gene: TRBJ2-2
clone size: NA
CDR3 length: 15

CDR3 DNA: TGTGCCAGCAGTGCCCCGGACAGACCCACAGGATACGAGCAGTACTTC
CDR3 protein: CASSAPDRPTGYEQYF
V gene: TRBV2
D gene: NA
J gene: TRBJ2-7
clone size: few
CDR3 length: 16

CDR3 DNA: TGTGCCAGCAGTCGGATGGGGGGGAGCACAGATACGCAGTATTTT
CDR3 protein: CASSRMGGSTDTQYF
V gene: TRBV3-1/TRBV3-2
D gene: TRBD2
J gene: TRBJ2-3
clone size: NA
CDR3 length: 15

CDR3 DNA: TGTGCCAGCAGCAAAACTGGGTGGCTCAGGTTGAACACTGAAGCTTTCTTT
CDR3 protein: CASSKTGWLRLNTEAFF
V gene: TRBV21-1
D gene: NA
J gene: TRBJ1-1
clone size: NA
CDR3 length: 17

CDR3 DNA: TGTGCCAGCAGTTCGACAGGGGCGGGAACTAATGAAAAACTGTTTTTT
CDR3 protein: CASSSTGAGTNEKLFF
V gene: TRBV2
D gene: TRBD1
J gene: TRBJ1-4
clone size: NA
CDR3 length: 16

CDR3 DNA: TGCGCCAGCAGCCATAGACAGGGGACTAGCACAGATACGCAGTATTTT
CDR3 protein: CASSHRQGTSTDTQYF
V gene: TRBV4-1
D gene: TRBD1
J gene: TRBJ2-3
clone size: NA
CDR3 length: 16

CDR3 DNA: TGTGCCAGTAGTATTCTAGGTGGCAATCAGCCCCAGCATTTT
CDR3 protein: CASSILGGNQPQHF
V gene: TRBV19
D gene: NA
J gene: TRBJ1-5
clone size: NA
CDR3 length: 14

CDR3 DNA: TGTGCCAGCAGCTTAGGGACAGGGTACGACTACACCTTC
CDR3 protein: CASSLGTGYDYTF
V gene: TRBV13
D gene: TRBD1
J gene: TRBJ1-2
clone size: NA
CDR3 length: 13

CDR3 DNA: TGTGCCAGCAGCCAAGATCCGCGGGCAGAAGCTTTCTTT
CDR3 protein: CASSQDPRAEAFF
V gene: TRBV14
D gene: NA
J gene: TRBJ1-1
clone size: NA
CDR3 length: 13

CDR3 DNA: TGCGCCAGCAGCTTGGAGACAGGGAGGAAGAATGAAAAACTGTTTTTT
CDR3 protein: CASSLETGRKNEKLFF
V gene: TRBV5-1
D gene: TRBD1
J gene: TRBJ1-4
clone size: NA
CDR3 length: 16

CDR3 DNA: TGTGCCAGTAGTCCGGACAATCGTCAGCCCCAGCATTTT
CDR3 protein: CASSPDNRQPQHF
V gene: TRBV19
D gene: NA
J gene: TRBJ1-5
clone size: NA
CDR3 length: 13

CDR3 DNA: TGTGCCAGTAGCCCGGGTGAGGGCACAGATACGCAGTATTTT
CDR3 protein: CASSPGEGTDTQYF
V gene: TRBV19
D gene: NA
J gene: TRBJ2-3
clone size: NA
CDR3 length: 14

CDR3 DNA: TGTGCCAGCAGCTTAGGGCAGGGTTCTTCACCCCTCCACTTT
CDR3 protein: CASSLGQGSSPLHF
V gene: TRBV7-9
D gene: NA
J gene: TRBJ1-6
clone size: NA
CDR3 length: 14

CDR3 DNA: TGTGCCAGCAGCGCCAATCCACTAGCGGGAGGCAATGAGCAGTTCTTC
CDR3 protein: CASSANPLAGGNEQFF
V gene: TRBV7-7
D gene: TRBD2
J gene: TRBJ2-1
clone size: NA
CDR3 length: 16

CDR3 DNA: TGTGCCAGCAGTAGAACAGGGGAAAACTATGGCTACACCTTC
CDR3 protein: CASSRTGENYGYTF
V gene: TRBV27
D gene: TRBD1
J gene: TRBJ1-2
clone size: NA
CDR3 length: 14

CDR3 DNA: TGTGCCAGCAGCCAGTACAGCACAGATACGCAGTATTTT
CDR3 protein: CASSQYSTDTQYF
V gene: TRBV7-9
D gene: NA
J gene: TRBJ2-3
clone size: NA
CDR3 length: 13

CDR3 DNA: TGTGCCAGCAGTACACCACAGGTACCGGCCCAGCATTTT
CDR3 protein: CASSTPQVPAQHF
V gene: TRBV28
D gene: NA
J gene: TRBJ1-5
clone size: NA
CDR3 length: 13

CDR3 DNA: TGTGCCAGCAGCTCCCTAAGGGAGGACACTGAAGCTTTCTTT
CDR3 protein: CASSSLREDTEAFF
V gene: TRBV5-4
D gene: NA
J gene: TRBJ1-1
clone size: NA
CDR3 length: 14

CDR3 DNA: TGCAGTGCTAGTGCCGGGACAGGGCACGACACTGAAGCTTTCTTT
CDR3 protein: CSASAGTGHDTEAFF
V gene: TRBV20-1
D gene: TRBD1
J gene: TRBJ1-1
clone size: NA
CDR3 length: 15

CDR3 DNA: TGTGCCAGCCGACTAGCGGGAGGGACACGGAGGGATACGCAGTATTTT
CDR3 protein: CASRLAGGTRRDTQYF
V gene: TRBV27
D gene: TRBD2
J gene: TRBJ2-3
clone size: NA
CDR3 length: 16

CDR3 DNA: TGTGCCAGCAGTTTGGGTCAGGGTAATCAGCCCCAGCATTTT
CDR3 protein: CASSLGQGNQPQHF
V gene: TRBV28
D gene: NA
J gene: TRBJ1-5
clone size: NA
CDR3 length: 14

CDR3 DNA: TGTGCCAGCAGCTTAACAGGGGGCCCCTACAATGAGCAGTTCTTC
CDR3 protein: CASSLTGGPYNEQFF
V gene: TRBV11-3
D gene: TRBD1
J gene: TRBJ2-1
clone size: NA
CDR3 length: 15

CDR3 DNA: TGTGCCAGTACCAGGGTTAGGGATAATTCACCCCTCCACTTT
CDR3 protein: CASTRVRDNSPLHF
V gene: TRBV6-5
D gene: NA
J gene: TRBJ1-6
clone size: NA
CDR3 length: 14

CDR3 DNA: TGTGCCAGCAGCTTAGTTGAAGGGGGCTTTATGGGCTACACCTTC
CDR3 protein: CASSLVEGGFMGYTF
V gene: TRBV11-2
D gene: TRBD1
J gene: TRBJ1-2
clone size: NA
CDR3 length: 15

CDR3 DNA: TGCGCCAGCAGCCCGGTACTTCAGACAGGGGGCTACGAGCAGTACTTC
CDR3 protein: CASSPVLQTGGYEQYF
V gene: TRBV5-1
D gene: TRBD1
J gene: TRBJ2-7
clone size: NA
CDR3 length: 16

CDR3 DNA: TGCGCCAGCAGTCTTAGCACAGATACGCAGTATTTT
CDR3 protein: CASSLSTDTQYF
V gene: TRBV5-1
D gene: NA
J gene: TRBJ2-3
clone size: NA
CDR3 length: 12

CDR3 DNA: TGTGCCAGCAGCGCGTGGCTAGCGGGGGGCACAGATACGCAGTATTTT
CDR3 protein: CASSAWLAGGTDTQYF
V gene: TRBV7-9
D gene: TRBD2
J gene: TRBJ2-3
clone size: NA
CDR3 length: 16

CDR3 DNA: TGCAGTGCTAGGGGGCCCGGTGAGCAGTTCTTC
CDR3 protein: CSARGPGEQFF
V gene: TRBV20-1
D gene: NA
J gene: TRBJ2-1
clone size: NA
CDR3 length: 11

CDR3 DNA: TGTGCCAGCAGCCCGGGACAAAGAGGAGTCGGGGAGCTGTTTTTT
CDR3 protein: CASSPGQRGVGELFF
V gene: TRBV14
D gene: NA
J gene: TRBJ2-2
clone size: NA
CDR3 length: 15

CDR3 DNA: TGTGCCAGCAGCTTGGCCGGGACTTCAGTCAATCAGCCCCAGCATTTT
CDR3 protein: CASSLAGTSVNQPQHF
V gene: TRBV5-6
D gene: NA
J gene: TRBJ1-5
clone size: NA
CDR3 length: 16

CDR3 DNA: TGTGCCAGTAGTATAGGGACTAGCGGGGGCACAGATACGCAGTATTTT
CDR3 protein: CASSIGTSGGTDTQYF
V gene: TRBV19
D gene: TRBD2
J gene: TRBJ2-3
clone size: NA
CDR3 length: 16

CDR3 DNA: TGTGCCAGCAGCCCGGACAGTCGACCTCAGCCCCAGCATTTT
CDR3 protein: CASSPDSRPQPQHF
V gene: TRBV7-9
D gene: NA
J gene: TRBJ1-5
clone size: NA
CDR3 length: 14

CDR3 DNA: TGTGCCATCAGTGATGGGACTAGGAACACCGGGGAGCTGTTTTTT
CDR3 protein: CAISDGTRNTGELFF
V gene: TRBV10-3
D gene: TRBD2
J gene: TRBJ2-2
clone size: NA
CDR3 length: 15

CDR3 DNA: TGTGCCAGCACGTTCCGGGACAGGGCCGGGGAGCTGTTTTTT
CDR3 protein: CASTFRDRAGELFF
V gene: TRBV13
D gene: TRBD1
J gene: TRBJ2-2
clone size: NA
CDR3 length: 14

CDR3 DNA: TGTGCCAGCAGCTTGGGGAGGCGGGGGGCGGCCCAGTACTTC
CDR3 protein: CASSLGRRGAAQYF
V gene: TRBV5-6
D gene: TRBD2
J gene: TRBJ2-5
clone size: NA
CDR3 length: 14